Reported below is one T cell receptor (beta chain). Per the germline V gene, CDR1 is MNHEY and CDR2 is SMNVEV (reference sequence). Trimming removed 3 bases at V and 0 bases at J, with 12 bases between. The CDR3 loop spans 15 amino acids. The sample originates from a study of cytomegalovirus exposure and HLA in healthy donors. Here immunoSEQ multiplex PCR was the method, and the copy in TCRdb shows in-frame clones only, minus some. The data show tens of thousands of clones, over 90% seen once. The clonotype originates from a man between 18 and 35 years old in good health and CMV-seropositive. The chain employs TRBV27 and TRBJ2-7, with D possibly TRBD1 on 5 matching bases. The source material was PBMCs. This CDR3 reads CASSFTSGYSYEQYF. The CDR3 nucleotides read TGTGCCAGCAGTTTCACGTCAGGGTACTCCTACGAGCAGTACTTC.